The 18 T cell receptor beta chains listed next were all sequenced from one sample in a study of T cells expressing NK-cell markers. TCRdb reprocessed the 5' RACE reads and reports one entry per CDR3 protein, with no DNA. The sample table includes roughly 120,000 distinct CDR3 sequences. The material sequenced was blood T cells: a sorted CD56 or NKG2C T cell subset, CD4+ or CD8+ T cells, or bulk PBMC T cells (not recorded which). The receptor source for this set is a woman aged 18 to 75 in good health.

The genes are TRBV12-3 or TRBV12-4 and TRBJ2-2; TCRdb's D call, TRBD1, is unchecked because there is no DNA. This CDR3 comprises 14 residues. CDR3 protein: CASSPSGGPGELFF.

The chain combines TRBV20-1 with TRBJ1-1; the D call from TCRdb, TRBD1, cannot be confirmed without DNA. This CDR3 contains 14 residues. The V gene's germline CDR1 is DFQATT and CDR2 SNEGSKA (reference sequence). CDR3 residues: CSANRESQNTEAFF.

The chain joins TRBV4-3 to TRBJ2-5; as DNA is missing, the TRBD2 call by TCRdb cannot be tested. The germline gives CDR1 LGHNA, CDR2 YSLEER. This CDR3 has 16 amino acids. The CDR3 loop is CASSQDPSGSGETQYF.

The chain joins TRBV29-1 to TRBJ2-3. Germline CDR1 reads SQVTM; CDR2 reads ANQGSEA. The CDR3 has 17 residues. The CDR3 spells CSVEDNGPTSGTDTQYF.

V gene TRBV12-3 or TRBV12-4 combines with J gene TRBJ2-7; TCRdb's D gene call, TRBD2, goes unchecked for lack of DNA. This CDR3 has 14 residues. This CDR3 is CASTPGLAGGEQYF.

The V call is TRBV7-9, the J call TRBJ1-5. From germline, CDR1 is SEHNR and CDR2 FQNEAQ (reference sequence). This CDR3 is built from 14 residues. The CDR3 sequence is CASSLDDGYQPQHF.

V and J are TRBV29-1 and TRBJ1-1; TCRdb lists TRBD1, though no DNA is available to test this call. The germline V gene has CDR1 SQVTM and CDR2 ANQGSEA. The CDR3 is 13 amino acids. The CDR3 region is CSVQARGDTEAFF.

The V call is TRBV6-2 or TRBV6-3, the J call TRBJ2-2; lacking DNA, the TRBD2 call made by TCRdb goes unchecked. This CDR3 contains 16 residues. Germline CDR1 MNHEY, CDR2 SVGEGT. The CDR3 loop reads CASSSSTGENTGELFF.

V gene TRBV27 combines with J gene TRBJ2-7; TCRdb names TRBD1, which stays unverified in the absence of DNA. CDR3 size: 15 residues. CDR1 and CDR2 from the germline V gene are MNHEY and SMNVEV (reference sequence). CDR3: CASSGGQLPTYEQYF.

V usage is TRBV10-2 and J usage is TRBJ2-1. This CDR3 has 16 residues. Germline V gene lookup returns CDR1 WSHSY and CDR2 SAAADI. The CDR3 protein is CASSSTRRSSYNEQFF.

The chain links TRBV27 to TRBJ2-1; TCRdb's D call of TRBD1 is untestable without DNA. CDR1 and CDR2 from the germline V gene are MNHEY and SMNVEV (reference sequence). The CDR3 has 14 amino acids. The CDR3 sequence is CASSFGTGNNEQFF.

The chain combines TRBV19 with TRBJ1-5. This CDR3 has 13 amino acids. Germline lookup yields CDR1 LNHDA and CDR2 SQIVND (reference sequence). The CDR3 loop is CASTSTSNQPQHF.

This chain uses TRBV7-9 with TRBJ2-7; the D call from TCRdb, TRBD1, cannot be confirmed without DNA. CDR1 SEHNR and CDR2 FQNEAQ come from the germline V gene (reference sequence). There are 14 residues in the CDR3. CDR3 protein: CASTLGQKINEQYF. The full variable domain, in which reference TRBV7-9 and TRBJ2-7 provide the parts outside the CDR3, is DTGVSQNPRHKITKRGQNVTFRCDPISEHNRLYWYRQTLGQGPEFLTYFQNEAQLEKSRLLSDRFSAERPKGSFSTLEIQRTEQGDSAMYLCASTLGQKINEQYFGPGTRLTVT.

The chain couples TRBV4-3 to TRBJ2-3. The CDR3 extends over 14 amino acids. Germline-derived CDR1 and CDR2 are LGHNA and YSLEER. The CDR3 spells CASSQGSGADTQYF.

This chain uses TRBV3-1 with TRBJ2-3; TCRdb's D call of TRBD2 is untestable without DNA. The CDR3 loop spans 15 amino acids. Germline CDR1 is LGHDT and CDR2 is YNNKEL (reference sequence). CDR3 protein: CASRGPSAYTDTQYF.

The J gene is TRBJ1-1, the V gene TRBV29-1; the TCRdb D gene call, TRBD1, has no DNA to confirm it. Germline CDR1 is SQVTM and CDR2 is ANQGSEA. This CDR3 comprises 14 residues. The CDR3 protein is CSVGVGGENTEAFF. Looking up the rest from reference TRBV29-1 and TRBJ1-1 gives the full variable domain: SAVISQKPSRDICQRGTSLTIQCQVDSQVTMMFWYRQQPGQSLTLIATANQGSEATYESGFVIDKFPISRPNLTFSTLTVSNMSPEDSSIYLCSVGVGGENTEAFFGQGTRLTVV.

The J gene is TRBJ2-1, the V gene TRBV18; TCRdb gives TRBD1 as the D gene, but with no DNA this cannot be confirmed. Germline V lookup: CDR1 KGHSH, CDR2 LQKENI. CDR3 length equals 17 residues. CDR3 region: CASSPGWAGSSYNEQFF.

The chain uses TRBV24-1 and TRBJ2-1; no DNA is available, so the TRBD1 call from TCRdb remains unchecked. The germline CDR1 and CDR2 sequences are KGHDR and SFDVKD. This CDR3 is 13 amino acids long. The CDR3 spells CATSDSQGPELFF.